Listed here are 2 T cell receptor beta chains from one sample, sequenced in a study of blood T cell repertoires in COVID-19. The protocol was immunoSEQ multiplex PCR, while the TCRdb copy is restricted to in-frame clones and leaves out a portion. The data contain about 160,000 clones, 85% of them singletons. Input material: peripheral blood. These receptors were obtained from a human donor with acute or convalescent COVID-19. The donor label of this sample is uncertain.

This rearrangement joins TRBV6-2 or TRBV6-3 to TRBJ2-7; the D is unclear. The CDR3 consists of 14 residues. Between the trimmed V and J ends, which lost 4 bases and 3 bases, there was a span of 13 bases. CDR1 is MNHEY, CDR2 SVGEGT, per germline. The CDR3 spells CASSSRVTHYEQYF. The CDR3 region has the DNA TGTGCCAGCAGTTCTCGAGTTACCCACTACGAGCAGTACTTC.

This chain uses TRBV7-2 with TRBJ2-1; 9 bases align to TRBD2. The germline CDR1 and CDR2 sequences are SGHTA and FQGNSA. The CDR3 spans 18 residues. V gave up 6 bases and J gave up 0 bases; unmatched junction bases: 12. CDR3: CASSRLRTSESSYNEQFF. The CDR3 nucleotides read TGTGCCAGCAGTCGTTTGCGGACTAGCGAAAGCTCCTACAATGAGCAGTTCTTC.